The present T cell receptor beta chain was sequenced within a study of blood T cell repertoires in COVID-19. Overall study context: Acute and convalescent COVID-19 samples came from the United States, Italy and Spain. Sources were T cells, B-cell-depleted T cells, or PBMCs; the material itself was cDNA or gDNA.

There are 14 residues in the CDR3. V shed 6 bases and J shed 0 bases, with 9 bases lying between them. Germline CDR1 and CDR2: WSHSY and SAAADI. Authors' data handling: Estimation of nucleated cell counts was performed using reference gene primer amplification. Clones were read by immunoSEQ multiplex PCR, and TCRdb kept only the in-frame ones, dropping some. V and J calls plus clone size are reproduced from that table; the DNA served to infer D and trimming. The table includes 150,000 to 200,000 clones, approximately 86% detected once. The rearrangement joins TRBV10-2 to TRBJ1-3, with D possibly being TRBD1 (5 bases). The TCR comes from a woman of 80 years or more in a cohort sampled during active or convalescent COVID-19. Sequenced input: peripheral blood. Here the CDR3 DNA reads TGCGCCAGCAGGCAGGGAAACTCTGGAAACACCATATATTTT. Its protein is CASRQGNSGNTIYF.